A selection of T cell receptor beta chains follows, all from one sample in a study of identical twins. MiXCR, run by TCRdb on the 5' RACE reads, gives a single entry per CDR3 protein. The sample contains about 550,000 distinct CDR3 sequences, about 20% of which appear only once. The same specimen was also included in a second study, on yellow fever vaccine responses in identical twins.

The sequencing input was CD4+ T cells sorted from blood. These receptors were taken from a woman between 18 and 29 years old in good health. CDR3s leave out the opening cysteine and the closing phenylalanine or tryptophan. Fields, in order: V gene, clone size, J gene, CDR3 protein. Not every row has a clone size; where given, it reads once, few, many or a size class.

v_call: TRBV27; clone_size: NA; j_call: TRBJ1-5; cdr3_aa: ASSLGTGGHSNQPQH
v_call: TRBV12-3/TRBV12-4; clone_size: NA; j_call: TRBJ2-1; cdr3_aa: ASSRASGIEQF
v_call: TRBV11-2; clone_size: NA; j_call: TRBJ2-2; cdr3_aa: ASRTGRGYTGELF
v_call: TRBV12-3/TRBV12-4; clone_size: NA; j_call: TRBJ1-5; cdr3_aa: ASSFLLGQGNQPQH
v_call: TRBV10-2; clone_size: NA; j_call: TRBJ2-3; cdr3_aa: ASRTRGSGAGHTQY
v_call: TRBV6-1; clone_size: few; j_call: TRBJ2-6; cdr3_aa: ASRIQGANVLT
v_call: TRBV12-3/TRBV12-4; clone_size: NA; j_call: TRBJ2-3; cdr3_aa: ASTPGDSSTDTQY
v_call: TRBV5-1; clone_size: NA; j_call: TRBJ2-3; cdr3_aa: ASSFRPNTDTQY
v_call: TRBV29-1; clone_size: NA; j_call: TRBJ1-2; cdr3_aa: SVDLEWVLGGYT
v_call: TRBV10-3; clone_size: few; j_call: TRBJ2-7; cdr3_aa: AISEGTSGPSSYEQY
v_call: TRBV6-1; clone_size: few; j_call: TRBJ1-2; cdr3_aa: ASSDVAGQDYGYT
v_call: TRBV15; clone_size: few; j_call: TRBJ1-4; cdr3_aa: ATSRDQGLGKLF
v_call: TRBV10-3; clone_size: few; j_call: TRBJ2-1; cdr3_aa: AISESGSHNEQF
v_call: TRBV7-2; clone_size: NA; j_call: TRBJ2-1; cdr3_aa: ASSPRVSYNEQF
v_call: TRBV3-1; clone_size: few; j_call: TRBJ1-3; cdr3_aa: ASSPGGRGQAGNTIY
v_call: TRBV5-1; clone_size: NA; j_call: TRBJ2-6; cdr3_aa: ASSFNTGSSGANVLT
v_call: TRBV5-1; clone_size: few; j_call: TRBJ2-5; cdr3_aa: ASSLGPGAEETQY
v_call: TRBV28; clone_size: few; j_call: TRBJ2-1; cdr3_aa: ASSTSGRIWVNEQF
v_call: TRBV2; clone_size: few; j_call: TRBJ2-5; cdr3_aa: ASSERLSGSWKTQY
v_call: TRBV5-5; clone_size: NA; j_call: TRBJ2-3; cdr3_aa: ASSFRTLWDTQY
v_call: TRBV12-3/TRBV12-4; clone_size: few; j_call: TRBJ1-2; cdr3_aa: ASISSGVYGYT